The 17 T cell receptor beta chains below all came from one sample that was sequenced in a study of PD-1 blockade in classical Hodgkin lymphoma. Every patient relapsed after autologous stem cell transplantation, and brentuximab vedotin exposure varied. Clones were read by immunoSEQ multiplex PCR, and TCRdb kept only the in-frame ones, dropping some. Of over 10,000 clones listed, about 93% were seen once; the top ten hold approximately 22%. The specimen was peripheral blood mononuclear cells (PBMCs), collected at baseline. These receptors originate from a human donor with classical Hodgkin lymphoma.

J is TRBJ2-7 and V is TRBV7-2; the match to TRBD2 covers 7 bases. This CDR3 spans 13 amino acids. Trimming removed 5 bases from V and 3 bases from J; junction bases left unmatched: 4. Germline V gene sequence: CDR1 SGHTA, CDR2 FQGNSA. As DNA, the CDR3 is TGTGCCAGCAGCCGGGACTATCACTACGAGCAGTACTTC. Protein: CASSRDYHYEQYF.

This clone showed up just once. The chain couples TRBV30 to TRBJ1-3, with 9 bases identical to TRBD1. The CDR3 consists of 15 residues. Germline assignment: CDR1 GTSNPN and CDR2 SVGIG (reference sequence). Trimming at V came to 3 bases and at J to 1 base, leaving 4 bases not matched to a gene. CDR3 protein: CAWRRDRASGNTIYF. In nucleotides, the CDR3 is TGTGCCTGGAGGAGGGACAGGGCATCTGGAAACACCATATATTTT.

The chain recombines TRBV6-1 with TRBJ2-3; D remains ambiguous. V lost 7 bases to trimming and J lost 3 bases, with 8 bases between them. The CDR3 is 12 residues long. The germline CDR1 and CDR2 sequences are MNHNS and SASEGT. DNA for the CDR3: TGTGCCAGCACCCATTCAACAGATACGCAGTATTTT. Protein sequence: CASTHSTDTQYF.

The chain links TRBV5-1 to TRBJ1-2; D might be TRBD1 (5 bases). Germline V gene lookup returns CDR1 SGHRS and CDR2 YFSETQ. V was shortened by 1 base and J by 4 bases, with 11 bases between the two germline ends. The CDR3 has 14 residues. CDR3 DNA sequence: TGCGCCAGCAGCTTGTCTCCGGGGGGCTATGGCTACACCTTC. It yields the protein CASSLSPGGYGYTF.

The chain couples TRBV2 to TRBJ1-6; unclear D gene. The CDR3 sequence is 16 residues long. Germline V lookup: CDR1 SNHLY, CDR2 FYNNEI. Trimming shortened V by 7 bases and J by 0 bases, and 13 bases separated the two germline ends. The CDR3 DNA reads TGTGCCAGCACCCGACCCCCGTTCTCCTATAATTCACCCCTCCACTTT. Its translation: CASTRPPFSYNSPLHF.

CDR3 protein: CASSLGGLGNQPQHF. In nucleotides, the CDR3 is TGTGCCAGCAGCTTGGGAGGTTTGGGCAATCAGCCCCAGCATTTT. V is TRBV5-8 and J is TRBJ1-5; no reliable D call. Germline lookup yields CDR1 SGHTS and CDR2 YDEGEE. The CDR3 has 15 amino acids. V shed 0 bases and J shed 2 bases, with 9 bases lying between them.

The chain uses TRBV7-2 and TRBJ2-3; a weak D match, TRBD2 (5 bases). Germline lookup yields CDR1 SGHTA and CDR2 FQGNSA. CDR3 length equals 18 residues. Trimming stripped 1 base from V and 5 bases from J, with 22 bases between. DNA for the CDR3: TGTGCCAGCAGCTTAGTTCTGCTAGCACCAGAGAGTGGAGATACGCAGTATTTT. Protein product: CASSLVLLAPESGDTQYF.

The chain links TRBV15 to TRBJ2-2, with 9 bases aligning to TRBD1. The CDR3 runs to 15 residues. Trimming cost V 1 base and J 3 bases; bases outside gene matches: 0. Germline values: CDR1 LNHNV, CDR2 YYDKDF (reference sequence). CDR3 sequence reads: CATSRGTGDTGELFF. The DNA of the CDR3 is TGTGCCACCAGCAGAGGGACAGGGGACACCGGGGAGCTGTTTTTT.

V and J are TRBV10-3 and TRBJ1-2, with D unclear. Per the germline V gene, CDR1 is ENHRY and CDR2 is SYGVKD. V was trimmed by 6 bases and J by 2 bases, leaving 10 bases between them. CDR3 length equals 13 residues. In DNA, the CDR3 is TGTGCCATCAGCCAAACTGGGAACTATGGCTACACCTTC. Encoded protein: CAISQTGNYGYTF.

The chain uses TRBV2 and TRBJ2-5; D perhaps matches TRBD1 (5 bases). Germline CDR1 SNHLY, CDR2 FYNNEI. There are 12 residues in the CDR3. V was cut by 4 bases and J by 5 bases, with 8 bases left in between. The CDR3 protein is CASSVGVETQYF. The CDR3 nucleotides read TGTGCCAGCAGTGTAGGGGTGGAGACCCAGTACTTC.

The chain couples TRBV27 to TRBJ1-2; tentative D call: TRBD1 (6 bases). CDR3 length: 12 amino acids. Deletions cut 6 bases from V and 3 bases from J, with 8 bases between. Germline assignment: CDR1 MNHEY and CDR2 SMNVEV (reference sequence). CDR3 amino acids: CASRQGDYGYTF. CDR3 sequence (DNA): TGTGCCAGCAGACAGGGTGACTATGGCTACACCTTC.

This clone was seen only once. This chain links TRBV19 with TRBJ1-2, with D unresolved. V shed 4 bases and J shed 6 bases, with 18 bases lying between them. The CDR3 extends over 15 amino acids. The germline CDR1 and CDR2 sequences are LNHDA and SQIVND (reference sequence). This chain's CDR3 is CASSTDSRVVDGYTF. CDR3 DNA sequence: TGTGCCAGTAGTACCGATTCACGTGTGGTCGATGGCTACACCTTC.

This chain joins TRBV5-1 and TRBJ1-2, with 8 bases identical to TRBD1. Germline V CDR1 and CDR2: SGHRS, YFSETQ. The CDR3 is 17 amino acids. The V segment lost 0 bases and the J segment 6 bases; nucleotides outside the gene matches: 13. CDR3 nucleotide sequence: TGCGCCAGCAGCTTGGCCGGAGGGGGACAGGATAATAATGGCTACACCTTC. Residues: CASSLAGGGQDNNGYTF.

The CDR3 reads CASWTASFDNSPLHF. CDR3 nucleotides: TGTGCCAGCTGGACAGCTTCTTTTGATAATTCACCCCTCCACTTT. The rearrangement links TRBV6-5 to TRBJ1-6; weak D call: TRBD1 (6 bases). The V end lost 8 bases, the J end lost 5 bases, and 16 bases lay between the germline ends. The CDR3 runs to 15 residues. CDR1 and CDR2 from the germline V gene are MNHEY and SVGAGI.

The CDR3 sequence is CASSVIWTGGRNEQYF. CDR3 nucleotide sequence: TGTGCCAGCAGTGTGATATGGACAGGGGGCAGGAACGAGCAGTACTTC. This chain connects TRBV6-1 to TRBJ2-7; TRBD1 matches at 11 bases. The CDR3 has 16 residues. Germline CDR1 MNHNS, CDR2 SASEGT. The junction had 10 bases not matched to a gene; V was cut back by 4 bases and J by 5 bases.

V and J are TRBV5-4 and TRBJ2-5; D might be TRBD1 (5 bases). Trimming took off 0 bases at V and 4 bases at J, with 10 bases between the two ends. The germline gives CDR1 SGHNT, CDR2 YYREEE (reference sequence). The CDR3 covers 14 residues. As DNA, the CDR3 is TGTGCCAGCAGCTTGGACCAGGGCGGAGAGACCCAGTACTTC. Its protein product is CASSLDQGGETQYF.

CDR3 DNA sequence: TGTGCCTGGAGTCGAACAGGGGGGGCTTTCTTT. Translated, it gives CAWSRTGGAFF. This chain joins TRBV30 and TRBJ1-1; 8 nucleotides align to TRBD1. The germline V gene has CDR1 GTSNPN and CDR2 SVGIG (reference sequence). The V gene end was trimmed by 2 bases and the J gene end by 11 bases; junction bases not matched to a gene: 4. The CDR3 runs 11 residues.